The source of this TCR beta chain is a study of OX40 agonist ivuxolimab in advanced cancers. Regarding the study as a whole: Researchers did not establish what antigens the expanded peripheral T cells target.

Trimming left V 2 bases short and J 2 bases short, with 13 bases between. The CDR3 length is 16 residues. CDR1 is KGHSH, CDR2 LQKENI, per germline. Data came from immunoSEQ multiplex PCR; TCRdb stores just in-frame clones and leaves some out. The sample shows over 50,000 clones, approximately 80% of them seen only once. In regard to this clone: What it binds is unknown.

Sequencing was performed on CD4+ or CD8+ T cells sorted from blood, taken in a trial of the OX40 agonist ivuxolimab. The clonotype was recovered from an adult with an advanced solid tumor such as melanoma, head and neck, liver or kidney cancer. The genes are TRBV18 and TRBJ1-3; D call uncertain. The CDR3 loop reads CASSPSVALTGNTIYF. The CDR3 nucleotides read TGTGCCAGCTCACCATCCGTGGCTCTCACTGGAAACACCATATATTTT.